This paragraph covers one TCR beta chain sequence. CDR1 and CDR2 (germline): SGHRS, YFSETQ. The CDR3 is 16 residues long. V lost 6 bases to trimming and J lost 7 bases; unmatched junction nucleotides: 15. Per the authors' pipeline: Amplifying reference gene primers gave estimates of nucleated cell counts. Only in-frame clones appear in the TCRdb table, and some are missing; sequencing was by immunoSEQ multiplex PCR. V and J calls and clone size are given by that table; D and trimming were obtained from the DNA. Of a few hundred thousand clones detected, over 80% appear once; the ten largest clones hold 3.5% to 5.5%. This record belongs to a study of blood T cell repertoires in COVID-19.

V and J are TRBV5-1 and TRBJ2-5; TRBD2 aligns across 10 bases. The TCR originated in a man in his fifties or sixties who had recovered from COVID-19. Sequencing was done on a sample of peripheral blood. The CDR3 sequence is CASTLTSGNREGTQYF. CDR3 coding DNA: TGCGCCAGCACGTTAACTAGCGGGAACCGTGAGGGGACCCAGTACTTC.